These 24 T cell receptor beta chains were sequenced from one sample in a study of cytomegalovirus exposure and HLA in healthy donors. PCR used 60 Vbeta primers and 13 Jbeta primers. Assay used: immunoSEQ multiplex PCR; TCRdb lists only in-frame clones, some missing. This listing includes 100,000 or so clones. The sequencing sample was made of PBMCs. The receptors stem from a man aged 50 to 60 in good health and CMV-seronegative.

The chain has TRBV4-1 and TRBJ1-5; 9 nucleotides align to TRBD1. V shed 5 bases and J 4 bases; nucleotides not matched to a gene: 3. CDR1 is MGHRA, CDR2 YSYEKL, per germline. The CDR3 loop spans 14 amino acids. The CDR3 DNA follows: TGCGCCAGCAGCTACAGGGGGCGAAATCAGCCCCAGCATTTT. It translates to CASSYRGRNQPQHF.

The rearrangement uses TRBV29-1 and TRBJ2-4; D ambiguous. There are 12 residues in the CDR3. V was pared by 4 bases and J by 9 bases, with 13 bases between. Germline assignment: CDR1 SQVTM and CDR2 ANQGSEA. CDR3 DNA sequence: TGCAGCGTTGCTCGCGAGGCGGCCATTCAGTACTTC. Amino acid sequence: CSVAREAAIQYF.

As concerns this clone: Germline is not matched at one junction end, which may reflect a read error. J is TRBJ1-1 and V is TRBV20-1; D is uncertain. Germline CDR1 reads DFQATT; CDR2 reads SNEGSKA (reference sequence). The CDR3 extends over 11 amino acids. The CDR3 protein is CSAREEAEAFF. CDR3 nucleotide sequence: TGCAGTGCTAGAGAGGAGGCTGAGGCTTTCTTT.

The rearrangement uses TRBV6-5 and TRBJ2-7; possibly TRBD1 for D (6 bases). The V and J ends lost 8 bases and 1 base respectively, with 15 bases between them. Germline values: CDR1 MNHEY, CDR2 SVGAGI. This CDR3 is built from 14 residues. The CDR3, as DNA: TGTGCCAGCCAAAGGGGACAAGCATCCTACGAGCAGTACTTC. Translation gives CASQRGQASYEQYF.

As DNA, the CDR3 is TGTGCCAGCAGCCCACAGGCCTCCCTCCCCGGTTGGTACGAGCAGTACTTC. Translation: CASSPQASLPGWYEQYF. The chain recombines TRBV7-9 with TRBJ2-7; a weak D match, TRBD1 (5 bases). CDR1 is SEHNR and CDR2 is FQNEAQ in the germline V gene (reference sequence). Trimming shortened V by 5 bases and J by 4 bases, and 24 bases separated the two germline ends. The CDR3 sequence is 17 residues long.

The rearrangement joins TRBV7-2 to TRBJ1-5; no firm D call. Germline CDR1 SGHTA, CDR2 FQGNSA. Trimming took 5 bases from V and 6 from J, leaving 14 bases between them. CDR3 length: 14 residues. CDR3 sequence (DNA): TGTGCCAGCAGCCCGAGCCGACTAGCTCAGCCCCAGCATTTT. Translated: CASSPSRLAQPQHF.

This chain joins TRBV10-3 and TRBJ2-2; maybe TRBD1 (5 bases). V was trimmed by 6 bases and J by 0 bases, leaving 5 bases between them. CDR3 length: 13 amino acids. Germline values: CDR1 ENHRY, CDR2 SYGVKD. CDR3 sequence reads: CAIRTANTGELFF. The DNA of the CDR3 is TGTGCCATCAGGACAGCGAACACCGGGGAGCTGTTTTTT.

The chain links TRBV2 to TRBJ1-1; no reliable D call. Trimming left V 0 bases short and J 3 bases short, with 14 bases between. This CDR3 is 16 amino acids long. CDR1 and CDR2 from the germline V gene are SNHLY and FYNNEI. CDR3 nucleotides: TGTGCCAGCAGTGAAGCCCCTTCCCCGGGGTACACTGAAGCTTTCTTT. Encoded protein: CASSEAPSPGYTEAFF.

V gene TRBV6-1 combines with J gene TRBJ2-7, with TRBD1 as a possible D gene (7 bases). The germline V and J ends were trimmed by 4 bases and 2 bases, with 18 bases remaining between them. The CDR3 runs 16 residues. Germline values: CDR1 MNHNS, CDR2 SASEGT. The CDR3 DNA follows: TGTGCCAGCAGTGCCACCCGCGGAGGGGGCCCCTACGAGCAGTACTTC. It yields the protein CASSATRGGGPYEQYF.

On this clone: The identical CDR3 is also encoded by other nucleotide sequences in the sample. This chain links TRBV18 with TRBJ1-1, with unresolved D. V was clipped by 1 base and J by 1 base, with 7 bases between them. The CDR3 covers 14 residues. Germline assignment: CDR1 KGHSH and CDR2 LQKENI. The CDR3 reads CASSPLPGNTEAFF. For the CDR3, the DNA is TGTGCCAGCTCACCACTTCCCGGGAACACTGAAGCTTTCTTT.

This chain connects TRBV11-2 to TRBJ1-3; 7 bases fit TRBD1. The CDR3 totals 16 residues. CDR1 and CDR2 (germline): SGHAT, FQNNGV. J lost 0 bases, V lost 4 bases, and 6 bases had no gene match. The CDR3 DNA reads as TGTGCCAGCAGCTGGGCCGGGACAGACTCTGGAAACACCATATATTTT. It yields the protein CASSWAGTDSGNTIYF.

V and J are TRBV4-1 and TRBJ2-5, with 11 nucleotides matching TRBD2. CDR3 length: 15 amino acids. Trimming took 3 bases from V and 5 from J; bases not matched to a gene: 5. CDR1 and CDR2 from the germline V gene are MGHRA and YSYEKL. CDR3 bases: TGCGCCAGCAGCCACCACACTAGCGGGAGTGAGACCCAGTACTTC. This encodes CASSHHTSGSETQYF.

The chain recombines TRBV4-3 with TRBJ2-4, with D tentatively TRBD1 (6 bases). Deletions cut 0 bases from V and 4 bases from J, with 13 bases between. Germline V gene data show CDR1 as LGHNA and CDR2 as YSLEER. This CDR3 region has 16 residues. CDR3 in amino acids: CASSQDFGTIKNIQYF. The CDR3 nucleotides read TGCGCCAGCAGCCAAGATTTCGGGACAATAAAAAACATTCAGTACTTC.

V and J are TRBV6-1 and TRBJ1-6; no reliable D call. The V and J ends lost 5 bases and 2 bases respectively, with 10 bases between them. The CDR3 is 15 residues long. The germline CDR1 and CDR2 sequences are MNHNS and SASEGT. The CDR3 DNA reads as TGTGCCAGCAGTTTGGGCACAACCTATAATTCACCCCTCCACTTT. It specifies CASSLGTTYNSPLHF.

The rearrangement joins TRBV5-1 to TRBJ2-2; 7 positions agree with TRBD2. The germline gives CDR1 SGHRS, CDR2 YFSETQ. The J segment lost 4 bases and the V segment lost 3 bases, leaving 6 bases of the junction unmatched. CDR3 length: 15 residues. Written as DNA, the CDR3 is TGCGCCAGCAGCTCTAGCGGAGCCACCACCGGGGAGCTGTTTTTT. Encoded protein: CASSSSGATTGELFF.

The chain joins TRBV7-9 to TRBJ1-1; TRBD1 agrees at 8 bases. Germline CDR1 SEHNR, CDR2 FQNEAQ (reference sequence). V dropped 3 bases and J dropped 5; count of bases not matched to a gene: 5. The CDR3 spans 14 residues. The CDR3 DNA reads TGTGCCAGCAGCTTTCGGACAGGGCGAACTGAAGCTTTCTTT. It yields the protein CASSFRTGRTEAFF.

This sequence joins TRBV19 and TRBJ1-5; D uncertain. This CDR3 has 16 amino acids. The germline V and J ends were trimmed by 1 base and 5 bases, with 15 bases remaining between them. The germline gives CDR1 LNHDA, CDR2 SQIVND (reference sequence). The CDR3, as DNA: TGTGCCAGTAGTATAGTCTCCGCGTCCGGAGATCAGCCCCAGCATTTT. Translation: CASSIVSASGDQPQHF.

The chain has TRBV19 and TRBJ1-2, with 7 bases that match TRBD1. Germline V gene data show CDR1 as LNHDA and CDR2 as SQIVND (reference sequence). The V and J ends lost 5 bases and 8 bases, in that order; junction bases with no gene match: 8. CDR3 length equals 13 residues. Written as DNA, the CDR3 is TGTGCCAGTAGTGCACAGGGGCCCGGGGGCTACACCTTC. As protein: CASSAQGPGGYTF.

The chain couples TRBV19 to TRBJ2-3, with 9 bases that match TRBD1. This CDR3 has 16 residues. Germline lookup yields CDR1 LNHDA and CDR2 SQIVND (reference sequence). Unmatched junction bases numbered 14, after V lost 4 bases and J lost 9 bases. The CDR3: CASSTGQGSTRPTQYF. The CDR3 DNA reads as TGTGCCAGTAGTACCGGACAGGGGTCCACCCGTCCGACGCAGTATTTT.

This chain links TRBV30 with TRBJ2-7; 9 nucleotides align to TRBD1. CDR3 size: 15 residues. Germline loops: CDR1 GTSNPN, CDR2 SVGIG (reference sequence). Losses at the gene ends were 2 bases for V and 7 bases for J; bases not matched to a gene: 12. The chain's CDR3 is CAWSTGTGTAREQYF. CDR3 coding DNA: TGTGCCTGGAGTACGGGGACAGGGACCGCTAGAGAGCAGTACTTC.

The chain joins TRBV27 to TRBJ1-5, with D possibly TRBD1 on 6 matching bases. The CDR3 extends over 14 amino acids. Germline CDR1 and CDR2: MNHEY and SMNVEV (reference sequence). V shed 6 bases and J shed 7 bases, with 16 bases lying between them. The CDR3 nucleotides are TGTGCCAGCAGGGATACAGGGCCCCGGCAGCCCCAGCATTTT. This encodes CASRDTGPRQPQHF.

V usage is TRBV5-1 and J usage is TRBJ1-2; the D is unclear. The CDR3 totals 14 residues. CDR1 and CDR2 (germline): SGHRS, YFSETQ. With 7 bases removed from V and 2 bases from J, the gap between germline ends came to 15 bases. The CDR3 reads CASALGPGNYGYTF. The CDR3 region has the DNA TGCGCCAGCGCCCTAGGCCCGGGGAACTATGGCTACACCTTC.

The chain is built from TRBV9 and TRBJ2-2; 9 nucleotides align to TRBD2. The V gene end was trimmed by 0 bases and the J gene end by 5 bases; junction bases not matched to a gene: 5. The CDR3 has 16 residues. CDR1 SGDLS and CDR2 YYNGEE come from the germline V gene. Here the CDR3 DNA reads TGTGCCAGCAGCGTAGGTGGACTAGCGTCTACCGGGGAGCTGTTTTTT. This gives the protein CASSVGGLASTGELFF.

The chain joins TRBV12-5 to TRBJ1-2; TRBD1 is a possible D gene (5 bases). The CDR3 covers 14 residues. V dropped 0 bases and J dropped 2 bases, with 7 bases sitting between them. Per the germline V gene, CDR1 is LGHNT and CDR2 is FRNRAP. The CDR3, as DNA: TGTGCTAGTGGTTTGGTGCGGGACAACTATGGCTACACCTTC. Translated: CASGLVRDNYGYTF.